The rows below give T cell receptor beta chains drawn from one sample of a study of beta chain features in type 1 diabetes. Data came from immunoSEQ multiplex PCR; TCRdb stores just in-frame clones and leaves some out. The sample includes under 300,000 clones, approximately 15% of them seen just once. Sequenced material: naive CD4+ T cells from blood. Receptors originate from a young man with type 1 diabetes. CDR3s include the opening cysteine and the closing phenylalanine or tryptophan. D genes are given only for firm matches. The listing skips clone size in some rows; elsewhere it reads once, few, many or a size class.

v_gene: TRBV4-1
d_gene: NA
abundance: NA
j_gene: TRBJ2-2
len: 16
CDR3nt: TGCGCCAGCAGCCAATTGTACATCGCGAACACCGGGGAGCTGTTTTTT
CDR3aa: CASSQLYIANTGELFF

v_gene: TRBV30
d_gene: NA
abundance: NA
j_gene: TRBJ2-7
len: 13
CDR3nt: TGTGCCTGGAGTGCGATCGGGGTCGGGGAGCAGTACTTC
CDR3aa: CAWSAIGVGEQYF

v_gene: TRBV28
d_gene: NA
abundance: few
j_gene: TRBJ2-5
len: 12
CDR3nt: TGTGCCAGCAGGACAGTAAAAGAGACCCAGTACTTC
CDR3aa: CASRTVKETQYF

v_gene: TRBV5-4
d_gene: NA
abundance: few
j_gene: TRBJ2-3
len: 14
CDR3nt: TGTGCCAGCAGCTCTCAGACAGGCACAGATACGCAGTATTTT
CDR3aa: CASSSQTGTDTQYF

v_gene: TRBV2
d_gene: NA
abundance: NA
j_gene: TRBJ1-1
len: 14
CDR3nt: TGTGCCAGCAGCCGCGGGCAGATGAACACTGAAGCTTTCTTT
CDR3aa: CASSRGQMNTEAFF

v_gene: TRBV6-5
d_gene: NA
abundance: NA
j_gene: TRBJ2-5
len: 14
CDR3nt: TGTGCCAGCAGTAGGGGCAGGTCCCAAGAGACCCAGTACTTC
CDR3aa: CASSRGRSQETQYF

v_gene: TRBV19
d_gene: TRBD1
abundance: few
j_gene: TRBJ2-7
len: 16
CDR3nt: TGTGCCAGTAGTACGCTTACCGGGACAGGGGACTACGAGCAGTACTTC
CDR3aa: CASSTLTGTGDYEQYF

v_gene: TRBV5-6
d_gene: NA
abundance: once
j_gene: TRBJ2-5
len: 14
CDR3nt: TGTGCCAGCAGCCCAGGGCCGGTAGAAGAGACCCAGTACTTC
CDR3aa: CASSPGPVEETQYF

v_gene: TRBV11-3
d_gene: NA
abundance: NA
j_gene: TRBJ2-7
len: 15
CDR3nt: TGTGCCAGCAGCTTAGTTGGGGCAGGGGCTTACGAGCAGTACTTC
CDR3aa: CASSLVGAGAYEQYF

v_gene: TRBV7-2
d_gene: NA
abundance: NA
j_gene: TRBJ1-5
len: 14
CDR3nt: TGTGCCAGCAGCTCAGTCCCTGTCGCTCGGCCCCAGCATTTT
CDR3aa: CASSSVPVARPQHF

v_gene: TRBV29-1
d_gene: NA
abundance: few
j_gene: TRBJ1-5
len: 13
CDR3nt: TGCAGCGCTCAAGGGGGGAGGGACCAGCCCCAGCATTTT
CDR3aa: CSAQGGRDQPQHF

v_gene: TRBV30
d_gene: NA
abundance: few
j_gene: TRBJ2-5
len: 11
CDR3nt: TGTGCCTGGAGTGCGTCGGAGACCCAGTACTTC
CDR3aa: CAWSASETQYF

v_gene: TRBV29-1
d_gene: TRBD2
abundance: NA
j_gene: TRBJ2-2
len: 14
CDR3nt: TGCAGCGTACACCACGGGAGGGCCCCCGGGGAGCTGTTTTTT
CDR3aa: CSVHHGRAPGELFF

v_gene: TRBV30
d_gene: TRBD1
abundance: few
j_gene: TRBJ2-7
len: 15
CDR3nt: TGTGCCTGGAGTGCTGGGACAGGGGGTCGGGACGAGCAGTACTTC
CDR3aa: CAWSAGTGGRDEQYF

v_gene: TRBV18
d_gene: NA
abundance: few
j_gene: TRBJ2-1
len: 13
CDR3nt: TGTGCCAGCTCACCACCCCTGTACAATGAGCAGTTCTTC
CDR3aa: CASSPPLYNEQFF

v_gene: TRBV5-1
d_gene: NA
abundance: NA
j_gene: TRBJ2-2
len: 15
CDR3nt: TGCGCCAGCAGCTTGGCGGGAAGAATGGCCGGGGAGCTGTTTTTT
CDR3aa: CASSLAGRMAGELFF

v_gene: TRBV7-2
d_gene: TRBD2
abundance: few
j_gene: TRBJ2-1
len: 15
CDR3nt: TGTGCCAGCAGCTTAGGCCTAGCGGGGGGAATTGAGCAGTTCTTC
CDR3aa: CASSLGLAGGIEQFF

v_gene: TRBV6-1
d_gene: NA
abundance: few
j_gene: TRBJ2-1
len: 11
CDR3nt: TGTGCCAGCAGTCCCGACTCCTGGCAGTTCTTC
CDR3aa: CASSPDSWQFF

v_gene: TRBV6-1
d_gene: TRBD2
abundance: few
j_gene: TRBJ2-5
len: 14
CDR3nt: TGTGCCAGCAGCGCCACTAGCGTACAAGAGACCCAGTACTTC
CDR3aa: CASSATSVQETQYF